The present entry profiles one T cell receptor beta chain with its context. Germline lookup yields CDR1 GTSNPN and CDR2 SVGIG (reference sequence). This CDR3 contains 14 residues. The germline V and J ends were trimmed by 2 bases and 6 bases, with 13 bases remaining between them. Libraries were prepared by immunoSEQ multiplex PCR; TCRdb keeps only in-frame clonotypes and omits some of them. Of 70,000 to 100,000 clones detected, roughly 80% appear once; the ten largest clones hold about a sixth. These data come from a study of blood T cell repertoires in COVID-19. At the level of the study: T cells, B-cell-depleted T cells, or PBMCs provided the cDNA or gDNA that served as material.

The rearrangement joins TRBV30 to TRBJ1-4, with D possibly matching TRBD1 (5 bases). Sample: peripheral blood. This sequence originates from a woman at least 80 years old with acute or convalescent COVID-19. As DNA, the CDR3 is TGTGCCTGGAGTCAGGGTTCGGATCATGAAAAACTGTTTTTT. It yields the protein CAWSQGSDHEKLFF.